This record looks at one T cell receptor (beta chain) sequence and its context. The antigen remains unidentified. This entry comes from a study of blood T cells in healthy people across ages. Study-wide points: In long-lived donors, naive CD4+ cell counts and diversity exceeded those of aged donors. Unsorted PBMC input precluded a conclusive naive versus antigen-experienced comparison.

There are 15 residues in the CDR3. Germline V gives CDR1 SQVTM, CDR2 ANQGSEA. Unmatched junction bases numbered 8, after V lost 6 bases and J lost 0 bases. For the second PCR, which ran for about 6 to 11 cycles, a sample-barcoded 5' primer and a J-beta primer mix were used. Every individual sample yielded 2.5 million or more paired-end reads (each containing CDR3). TCRdb re-derived calls from the 5' RACE reads in MiXCR, one entry per CDR3 protein. The table lists fewer than 900,000 distinct CDR3 sequences, approximately 50% of them singletons. The clonotype originates from a woman in her sixties in good health. V is TRBV29-1 and J is TRBJ2-3, with 8 bases matching TRBD2. Sequencing used blood. CDR3 loop: CSVRTSRGSTDTQYF. The CDR3 coding sequence is TGCAGCGTGCGGACTAGCAGGGGCAGCACAGATACGCAGTATTTT.